This TCR beta chain was identified during a study of blood T cell repertoires in COVID-19 (dated by TCRdb to the early 2020s). Regarding the study in general: Collaborator samples came from the United States, Italy and Spain and covered acute and convalescent phases of COVID-19. The samples were drawn from the first 160 participants of the ongoing ImmuneRACE study and from 1,254 subjects provided by 6 global collaborators. Deeply sampled blood TCRbeta repertoires from subjects exposed to, actively infected with, or recovered from COVID-19 were included in the dataset. The sample metadata nearly always contained a de-identified subject ID, COVID-19 status, age in years and sex. The repertoires were released in a freely available public database intended as a resource for research on the immune response to SARS-CoV-2. The material from the prospective study consisted of cDNA or gDNA derived from T cells, B-cell-depleted T cells, or PBMCs. HLA class I and class II types, where available, came from metadata supplied by the sample provider rather than from assay-based typing.

Study-wide findings and limitations: Clinical and demographic metadata were provided uncurated, with the amount varying by source and participant.

Collaborating institutions collected whole blood in K2EDTA tubes following their own protocols. For TCRbeta analysis, collaborators shipped samples in one of three forms: frozen whole blood, isolated PBMCs, or DNA extracted from either of those sample types. Only one count was recorded for this clone. The antigen it recognizes is unknown. It has no much larger one-base neighbor in the sample; base qualities were not kept. TCRbeta CDR3 regions were amplified from genomic DNA using the immunoSEQ Assay, a bias-controlled multiplex PCR. Concerning the study's data processing: Nucleated cell counts per sample were estimated from amplification of reference gene primers within the assay. To quantify the absolute abundance of each unique TCRbeta CDR3 rearrangement, sequence reads were collapsed and filtered. For each sample, productive Simpson clonality was calculated by taking the square root of Simpson's diversity index across productive rearrangements. TCRdb holds this immuneACCESS table with in-frame rearrangements only. Some clones are missing; in checked studies, unresolved V genes explain under half, and the rest has no known cause. That table is the source of V, J and clone size, and D and trimming were worked out from the DNA. For this sample there are around 80,000 clones; approximately 80% appear just once. The top ten hold roughly 9% of the sample.

The germline V gene specifies KGHDR as CDR1 and SFDVKD as CDR2. Including the terminal cysteine and phenylalanine, the CDR3 comprises 16 residues. This entry keeps only the CDR3 DNA: 48 bases, framed from base 1. V loses 7 bases at its end and J loses 9 bases; junction bases beyond the gene matches: 12. The sample taken for sequencing was peripheral blood. This receptor was obtained from a human donor in a cohort sampled during active COVID-19. The chain links TRBV24-1 with TRBJ2-1, with TRBD1 matching 12 junction bases. The DNA is TGTGCCACCAGCTTGCCGGGACAGGGGGCCTTAGGTGAGCAGTTCTTC. Protein translation: CATSLPGQGALGEQFF.